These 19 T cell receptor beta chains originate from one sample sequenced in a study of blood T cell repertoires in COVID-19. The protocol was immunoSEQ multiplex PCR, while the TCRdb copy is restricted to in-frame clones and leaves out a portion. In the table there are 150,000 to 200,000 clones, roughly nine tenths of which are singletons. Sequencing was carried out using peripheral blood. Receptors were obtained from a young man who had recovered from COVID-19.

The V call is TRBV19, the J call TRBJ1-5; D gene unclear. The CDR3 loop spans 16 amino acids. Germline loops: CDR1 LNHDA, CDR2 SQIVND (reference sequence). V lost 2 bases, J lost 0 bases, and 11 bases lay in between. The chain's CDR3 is CASSITFTVSNQPQHF. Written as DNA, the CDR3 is TGTGCCAGTAGTATAACGTTCACAGTTAGCAATCAGCCCCAGCATTTT.

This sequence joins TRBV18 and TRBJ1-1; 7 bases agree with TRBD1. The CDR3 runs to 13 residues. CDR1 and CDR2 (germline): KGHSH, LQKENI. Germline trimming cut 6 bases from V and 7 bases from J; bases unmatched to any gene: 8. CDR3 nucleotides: TGTGCCAGCTCCCACCCTGGGACAGATGAAGCTTTCTTT. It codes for CASSHPGTDEAFF.

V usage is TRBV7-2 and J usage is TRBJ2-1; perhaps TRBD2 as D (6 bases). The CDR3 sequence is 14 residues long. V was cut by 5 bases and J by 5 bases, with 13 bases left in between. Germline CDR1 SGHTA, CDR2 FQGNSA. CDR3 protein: CASSPGTLNNEQFF. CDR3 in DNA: TGTGCCAGCAGCCCCGGGACTCTCAACAATGAGCAGTTCTTC.

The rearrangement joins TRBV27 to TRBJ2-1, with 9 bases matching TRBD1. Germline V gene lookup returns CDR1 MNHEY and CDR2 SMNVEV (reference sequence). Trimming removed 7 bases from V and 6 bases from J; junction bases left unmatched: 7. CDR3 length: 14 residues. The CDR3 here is CASNRGRLPNEQFF. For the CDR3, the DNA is TGTGCCAGCAACAGGGGGCGCCTCCCCAATGAGCAGTTCTTC.

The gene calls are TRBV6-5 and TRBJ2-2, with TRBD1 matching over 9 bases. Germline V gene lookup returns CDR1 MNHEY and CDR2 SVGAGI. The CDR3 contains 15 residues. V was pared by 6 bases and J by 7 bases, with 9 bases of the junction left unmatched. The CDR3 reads CASRGQGLKGGELFF. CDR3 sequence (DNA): TGTGCCAGCAGGGGACAGGGCTTAAAGGGCGGGGAGCTGTTTTTT.

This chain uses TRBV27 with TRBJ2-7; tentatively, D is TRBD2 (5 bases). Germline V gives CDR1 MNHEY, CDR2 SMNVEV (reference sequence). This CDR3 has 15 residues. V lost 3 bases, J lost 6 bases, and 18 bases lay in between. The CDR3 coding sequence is TGTGCCAGCAGTTTCGGGATCAACGACCCCACCGAGCAGTACTTC. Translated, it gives CASSFGINDPTEQYF.

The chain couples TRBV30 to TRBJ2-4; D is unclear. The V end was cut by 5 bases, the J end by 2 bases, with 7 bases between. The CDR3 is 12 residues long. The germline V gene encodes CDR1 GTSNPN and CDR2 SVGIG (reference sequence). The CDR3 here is CAWRLTKNIQYF. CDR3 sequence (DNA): TGTGCCTGGCGGTTAACCAAAAACATTCAGTACTTC.

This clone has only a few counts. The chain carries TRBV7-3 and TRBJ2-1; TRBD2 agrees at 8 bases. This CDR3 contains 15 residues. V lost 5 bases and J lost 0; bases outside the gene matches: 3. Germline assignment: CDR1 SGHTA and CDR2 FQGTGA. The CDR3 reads CASSRSGGSYNEQFF. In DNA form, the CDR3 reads TGTGCCAGCAGCAGAAGCGGGGGCTCCTACAATGAGCAGTTCTTC.

The DNA of the CDR3 is TGTGCCAGCAGTGAAATTAAGGGGGCCATAGATGAGCAGTTCTTC. Translation gives CASSEIKGAIDEQFF. The chain uses TRBV6-1 and TRBJ2-1; TRBD1 agrees at 7 bases. CDR1 and CDR2 (germline): MNHNS, SASEGT. The CDR3 consists of 15 residues. The ends lost 2 bases at V and 8 bases at J; junction bases unmatched: 9.

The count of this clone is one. CDR3 nucleotides: TGCAGCGTTTTTAGTAACACCGGGGAGCTGTTTTTT. It codes for CSVFSNTGELFF. The chain uses TRBV29-1 and TRBJ2-2; no clear D gene. This CDR3 is 12 amino acids long. Germline CDR1 reads SQVTM; CDR2 reads ANQGSEA. The ends were cut back, 5 bases at V and 2 bases at J, with 6 bases in the middle.

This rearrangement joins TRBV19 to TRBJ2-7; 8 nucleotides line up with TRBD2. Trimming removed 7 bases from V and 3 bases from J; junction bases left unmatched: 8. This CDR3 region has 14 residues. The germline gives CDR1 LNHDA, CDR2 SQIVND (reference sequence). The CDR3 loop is CASTRAGAGYEQYF. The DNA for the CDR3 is TGTGCCAGTACCCGAGCGGGAGCGGGCTACGAGCAGTACTTC.

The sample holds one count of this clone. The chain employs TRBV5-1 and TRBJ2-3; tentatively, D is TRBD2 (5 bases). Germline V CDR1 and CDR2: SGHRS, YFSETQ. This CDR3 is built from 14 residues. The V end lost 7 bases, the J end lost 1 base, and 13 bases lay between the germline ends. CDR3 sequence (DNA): TGCGCCAGCGAGGATCTGGGAGGCACAGATACGCAGTATTTT. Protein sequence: CASEDLGGTDTQYF.

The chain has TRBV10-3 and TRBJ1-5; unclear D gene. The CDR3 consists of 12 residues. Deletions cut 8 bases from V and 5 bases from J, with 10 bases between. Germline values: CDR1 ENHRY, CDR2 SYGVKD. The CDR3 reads CAIAEEDQPQHF. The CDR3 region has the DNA TGTGCCATCGCCGAAGAGGATCAGCCCCAGCATTTT.

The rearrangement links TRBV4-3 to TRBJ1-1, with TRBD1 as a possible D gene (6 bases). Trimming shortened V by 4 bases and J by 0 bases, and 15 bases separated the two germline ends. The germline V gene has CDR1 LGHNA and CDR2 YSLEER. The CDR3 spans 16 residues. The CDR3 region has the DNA TGCGCCAGCAGCCTTACCTGGACAGACCTGAACACTGAAGCTTTCTTT. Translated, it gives CASSLTWTDLNTEAFF.

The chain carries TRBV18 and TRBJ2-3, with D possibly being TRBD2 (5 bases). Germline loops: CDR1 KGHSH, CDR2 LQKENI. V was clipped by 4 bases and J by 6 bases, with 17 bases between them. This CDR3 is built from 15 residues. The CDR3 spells CASSRGGLQMDTQYF. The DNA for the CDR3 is TGTGCCAGCTCACGCGGCGGACTCCAGATGGATACGCAGTATTTT.

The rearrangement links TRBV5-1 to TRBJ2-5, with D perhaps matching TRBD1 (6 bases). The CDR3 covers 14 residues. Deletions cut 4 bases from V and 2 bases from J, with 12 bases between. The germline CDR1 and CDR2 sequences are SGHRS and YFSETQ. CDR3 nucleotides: TGCGCCAGCAGCAGGGCCGGGACACAAGAGACCCAGTACTTC. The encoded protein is CASSRAGTQETQYF.

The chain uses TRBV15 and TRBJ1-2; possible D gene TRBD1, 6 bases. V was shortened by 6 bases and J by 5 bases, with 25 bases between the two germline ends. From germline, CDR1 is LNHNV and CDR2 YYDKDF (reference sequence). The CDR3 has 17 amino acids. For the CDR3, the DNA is TGTGCCACCAGAGGAGTGTCGGGTGCAGGGGTGGGGTATGGCTACACCTTC. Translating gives CATRGVSGAGVGYGYTF.

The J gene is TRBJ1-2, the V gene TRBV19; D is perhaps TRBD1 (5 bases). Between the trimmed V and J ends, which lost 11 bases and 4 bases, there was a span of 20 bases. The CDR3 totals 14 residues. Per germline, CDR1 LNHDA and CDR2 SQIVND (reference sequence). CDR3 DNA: TGTGCCGCTAGCCCGGGGGATGTTGGCTATGGCTACACCTTC. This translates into CAASPGDVGYGYTF.

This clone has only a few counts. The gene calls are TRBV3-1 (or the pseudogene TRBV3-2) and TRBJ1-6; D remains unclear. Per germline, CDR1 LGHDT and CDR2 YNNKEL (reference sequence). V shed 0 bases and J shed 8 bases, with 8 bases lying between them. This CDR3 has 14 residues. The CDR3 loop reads CASSQERIYSPLHF. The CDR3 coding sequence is TGTGCCAGCAGCCAAGAGCGCATCTATTCACCCCTCCACTTT.